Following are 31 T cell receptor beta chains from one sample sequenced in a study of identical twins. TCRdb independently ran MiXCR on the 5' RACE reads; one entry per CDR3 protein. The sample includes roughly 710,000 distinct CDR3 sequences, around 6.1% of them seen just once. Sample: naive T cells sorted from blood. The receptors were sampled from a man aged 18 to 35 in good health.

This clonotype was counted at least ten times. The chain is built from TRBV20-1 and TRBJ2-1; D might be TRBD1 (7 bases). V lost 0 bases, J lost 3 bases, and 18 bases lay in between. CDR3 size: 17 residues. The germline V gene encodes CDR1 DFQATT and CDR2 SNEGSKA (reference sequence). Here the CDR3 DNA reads TGCAGTGCTAGAGATCTCGATATGCGGGACAGCTACAATGAGCAGTTCTTC. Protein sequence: CSARDLDMRDSYNEQFF.

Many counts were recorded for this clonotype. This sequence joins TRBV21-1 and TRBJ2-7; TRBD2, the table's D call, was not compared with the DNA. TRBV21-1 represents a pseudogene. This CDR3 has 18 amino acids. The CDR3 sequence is CASSKRRKLAGRLYEQYV. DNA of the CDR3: TGTGCCAGCAGCAAAAGGAGGAAACTAGCGGGACGTCTATACGAGCAGTACGTC.

The CDR3 DNA reads TGTGCCAGCAGAGGGACTAGCGGGACGAACACCGGGGAGCTGTTTTTT. Translating gives CASRGTSGTNTGELFF. The chain employs TRBV5-6 and TRBJ2-2, with 13 bases fitting TRBD2. With V trimmed by 5 bases and J by 0 bases, 1 base remained unmatched. The CDR3 has 16 amino acids. The germline V gene encodes CDR1 SGHDT and CDR2 YYEEEE.

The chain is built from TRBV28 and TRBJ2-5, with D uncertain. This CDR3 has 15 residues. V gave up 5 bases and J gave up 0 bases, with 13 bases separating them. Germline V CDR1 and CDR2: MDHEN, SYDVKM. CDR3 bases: TGTGCCAGCAGTACCGCCCGACGGAACCAAGAGACCCAGTACTTC. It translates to CASSTARRNQETQYF.

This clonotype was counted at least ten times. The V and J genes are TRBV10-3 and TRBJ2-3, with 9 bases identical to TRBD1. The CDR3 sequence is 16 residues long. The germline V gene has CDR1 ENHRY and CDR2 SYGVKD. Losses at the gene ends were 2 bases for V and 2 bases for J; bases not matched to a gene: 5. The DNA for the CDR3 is TGTGCCATCAGTGAGCCGGGACAGGGATTCACAGATACGCAGTATTTT. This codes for CAISEPGQGFTDTQYF.

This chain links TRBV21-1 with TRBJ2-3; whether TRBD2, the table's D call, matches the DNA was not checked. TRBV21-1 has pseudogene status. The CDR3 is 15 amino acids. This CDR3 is CASSELAGGADTQYF. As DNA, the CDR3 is TGTGCCAGCAGCGAATTGGCGGGAGGGGCAGATACGCAGTATTTT.

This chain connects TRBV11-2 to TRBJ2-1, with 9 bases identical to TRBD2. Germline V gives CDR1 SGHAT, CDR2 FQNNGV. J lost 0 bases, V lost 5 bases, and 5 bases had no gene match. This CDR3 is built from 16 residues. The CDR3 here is CASSPIAGVSYNEQFF. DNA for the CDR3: TGTGCCAGCAGCCCTATAGCGGGAGTCTCCTACAATGAGCAGTTCTTC.

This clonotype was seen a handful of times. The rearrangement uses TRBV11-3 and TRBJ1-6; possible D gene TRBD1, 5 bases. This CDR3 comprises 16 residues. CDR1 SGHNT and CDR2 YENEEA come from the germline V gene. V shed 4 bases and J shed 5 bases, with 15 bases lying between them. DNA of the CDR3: TGTGCCAGCAGCTCCTCGGGACCTCCCAATAATTCACCCCTCCACTTT. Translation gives CASSSSGPPNNSPLHF.

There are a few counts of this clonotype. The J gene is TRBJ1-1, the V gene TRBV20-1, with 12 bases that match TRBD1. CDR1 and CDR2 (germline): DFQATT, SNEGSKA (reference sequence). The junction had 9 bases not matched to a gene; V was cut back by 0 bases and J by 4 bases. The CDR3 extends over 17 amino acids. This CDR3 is CSARDRDRGQWSTEAFF. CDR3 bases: TGCAGTGCTAGAGACCGGGACAGGGGGCAATGGAGCACTGAAGCTTTCTTT.

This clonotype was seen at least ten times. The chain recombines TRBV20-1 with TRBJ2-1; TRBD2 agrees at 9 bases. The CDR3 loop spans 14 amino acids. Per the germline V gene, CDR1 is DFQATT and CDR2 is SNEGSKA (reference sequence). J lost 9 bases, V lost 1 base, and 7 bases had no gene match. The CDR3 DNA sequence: TGCAGTGCTAGAGCTTTCCTAGCGGGAACTGAGCAGTTCTTC. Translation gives CSARAFLAGTEQFF.

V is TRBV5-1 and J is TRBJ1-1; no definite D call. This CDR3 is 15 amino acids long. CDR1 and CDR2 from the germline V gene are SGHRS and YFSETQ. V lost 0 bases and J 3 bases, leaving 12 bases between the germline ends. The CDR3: CASSLERMGYTEAFF. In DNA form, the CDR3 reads TGCGCCAGCAGCTTGGAAAGGATGGGGTACACTGAAGCTTTCTTT.

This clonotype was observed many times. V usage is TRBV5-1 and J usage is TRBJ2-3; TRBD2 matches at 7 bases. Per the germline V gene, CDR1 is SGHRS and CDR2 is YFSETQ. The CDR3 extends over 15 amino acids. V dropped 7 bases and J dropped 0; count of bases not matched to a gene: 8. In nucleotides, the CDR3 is TGCGCCAGCGCGACTCAGCGGGGAAGCACAGATACGCAGTATTTT. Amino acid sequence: CASATQRGSTDTQYF.

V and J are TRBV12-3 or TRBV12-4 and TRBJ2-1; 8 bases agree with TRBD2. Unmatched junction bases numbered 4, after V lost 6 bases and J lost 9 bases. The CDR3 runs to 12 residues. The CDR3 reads CASREGLGEQFF. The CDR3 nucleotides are TGTGCCAGCAGAGAGGGACTAGGTGAGCAGTTCTTC.

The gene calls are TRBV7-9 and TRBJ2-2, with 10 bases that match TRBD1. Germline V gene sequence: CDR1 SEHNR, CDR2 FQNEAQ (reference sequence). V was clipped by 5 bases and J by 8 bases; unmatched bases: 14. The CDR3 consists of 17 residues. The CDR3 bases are TGTGCCAGCAGCGTCGAGCCGGGACAGGGGCCCTTGGGGGAGCTGTTTTTT. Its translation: CASSVEPGQGPLGELFF.

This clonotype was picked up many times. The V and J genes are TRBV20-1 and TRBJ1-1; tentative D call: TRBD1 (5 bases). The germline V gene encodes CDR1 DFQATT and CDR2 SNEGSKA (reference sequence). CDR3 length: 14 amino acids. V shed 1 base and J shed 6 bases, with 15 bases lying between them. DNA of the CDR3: TGCAGTGCTAGAGTCGCAGGTCCAGGGTCTGAAGCTTTCTTT. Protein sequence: CSARVAGPGSEAFF.

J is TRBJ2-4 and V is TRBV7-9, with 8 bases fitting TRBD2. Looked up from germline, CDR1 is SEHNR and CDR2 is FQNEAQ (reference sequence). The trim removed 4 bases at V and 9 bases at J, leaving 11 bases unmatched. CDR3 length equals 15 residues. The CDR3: CASSSIPPREGIQYF. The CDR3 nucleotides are TGTGCCAGCAGCTCAATCCCCCCCCGGGAGGGCATTCAGTACTTC.

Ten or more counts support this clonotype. The CDR3 nucleotides read TGTGCCTGGAGTGGACTAGCGATCACTAGCACAGATACGCAGTATTTT. Residues: CAWSGLAITSTDTQYF. The rearrangement links TRBV30 to TRBJ2-3; 8 nucleotides agree with TRBD2. The germline V gene encodes CDR1 GTSNPN and CDR2 SVGIG (reference sequence). This CDR3 is built from 16 residues. With 1 base clipped from V and 0 bases from J, the junction kept 6 bases outside the gene matches.

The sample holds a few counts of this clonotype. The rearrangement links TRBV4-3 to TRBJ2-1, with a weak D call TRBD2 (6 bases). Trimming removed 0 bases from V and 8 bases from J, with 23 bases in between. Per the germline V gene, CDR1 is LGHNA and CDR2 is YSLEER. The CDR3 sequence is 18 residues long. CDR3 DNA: TGCGCCAGCAGCCAAGATCCCCCGACTAGTTTCCCCGAGGATGAGCAGTTCTTC. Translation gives CASSQDPPTSFPEDEQFF.

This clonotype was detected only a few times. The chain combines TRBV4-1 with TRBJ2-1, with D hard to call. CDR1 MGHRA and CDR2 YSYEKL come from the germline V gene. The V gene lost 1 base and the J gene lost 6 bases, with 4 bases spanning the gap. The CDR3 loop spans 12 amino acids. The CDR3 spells CASSQALNEQFF. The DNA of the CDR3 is TGCGCCAGCAGCCAAGCGCTCAATGAGCAGTTCTTC.

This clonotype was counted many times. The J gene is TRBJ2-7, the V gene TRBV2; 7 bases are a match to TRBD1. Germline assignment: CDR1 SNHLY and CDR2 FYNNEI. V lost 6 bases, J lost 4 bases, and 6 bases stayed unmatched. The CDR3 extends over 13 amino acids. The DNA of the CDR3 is TGTGCCAGCAGCCGACAGGGATTGTACGAGCAGTACGTC. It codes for CASSRQGLYEQYV.

CDR3 amino acids: CASSLGPTILEANEQFF. The CDR3 DNA sequence: TGTGCCAGCAGCTTAGGTCCTACTATATTAGAGGCCAATGAGCAGTTCTTC. The chain joins TRBV7-3 to TRBJ2-1, with no clear D. This CDR3 is 17 amino acids long. The germline V and J ends were trimmed by 2 bases and 6 bases, with 20 bases remaining between them. Germline V gene lookup returns CDR1 SGHTA and CDR2 FQGTGA.

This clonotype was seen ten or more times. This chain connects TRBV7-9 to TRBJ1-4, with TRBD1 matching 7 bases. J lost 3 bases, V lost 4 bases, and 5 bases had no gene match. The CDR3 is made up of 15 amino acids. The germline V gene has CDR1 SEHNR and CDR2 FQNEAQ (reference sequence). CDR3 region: CASSSGQTSNEKLFF. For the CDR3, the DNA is TGTGCCAGCAGCTCGGGACAGACATCTAATGAAAAACTGTTTTTT.

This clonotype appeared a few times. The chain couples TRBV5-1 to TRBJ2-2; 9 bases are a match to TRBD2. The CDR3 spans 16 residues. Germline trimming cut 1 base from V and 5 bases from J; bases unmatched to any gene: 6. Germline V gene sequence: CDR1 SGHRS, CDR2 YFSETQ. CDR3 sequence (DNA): TGCGCCAGCAGCTTGCCTTTAGCGGGAGTAACCGGGGAGCTGTTTTTT. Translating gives CASSLPLAGVTGELFF.

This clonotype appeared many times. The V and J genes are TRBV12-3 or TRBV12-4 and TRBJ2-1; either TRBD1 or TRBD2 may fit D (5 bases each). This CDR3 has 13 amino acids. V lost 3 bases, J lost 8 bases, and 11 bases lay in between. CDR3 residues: CASSFRQGDEQFF. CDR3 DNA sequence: TGTGCCAGCAGTTTCAGGCAGGGAGATGAGCAGTTCTTC.

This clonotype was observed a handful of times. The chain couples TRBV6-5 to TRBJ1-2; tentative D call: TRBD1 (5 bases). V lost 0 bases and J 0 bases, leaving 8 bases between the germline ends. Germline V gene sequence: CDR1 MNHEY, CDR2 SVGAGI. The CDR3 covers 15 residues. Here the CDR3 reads CASSYSGGANYGYTF. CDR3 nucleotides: TGTGCCAGCAGTTACTCGGGGGGAGCTAACTATGGCTACACCTTC.

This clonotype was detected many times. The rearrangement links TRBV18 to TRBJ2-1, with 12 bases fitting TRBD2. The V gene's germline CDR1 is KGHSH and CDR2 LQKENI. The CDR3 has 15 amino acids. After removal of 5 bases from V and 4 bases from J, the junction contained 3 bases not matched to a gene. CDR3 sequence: CASSMTSGGYNEQFF. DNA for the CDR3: TGTGCCAGCTCAATGACTAGCGGGGGTTACAATGAGCAGTTCTTC.

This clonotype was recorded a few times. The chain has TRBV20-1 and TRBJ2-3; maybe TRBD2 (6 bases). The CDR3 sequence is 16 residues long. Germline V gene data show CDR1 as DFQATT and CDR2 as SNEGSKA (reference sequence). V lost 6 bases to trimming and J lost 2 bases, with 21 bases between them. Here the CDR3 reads CSAPAVISGNTDTQYF. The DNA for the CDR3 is TGCAGTGCCCCTGCGGTAATTAGCGGTAACACAGATACGCAGTATTTT.

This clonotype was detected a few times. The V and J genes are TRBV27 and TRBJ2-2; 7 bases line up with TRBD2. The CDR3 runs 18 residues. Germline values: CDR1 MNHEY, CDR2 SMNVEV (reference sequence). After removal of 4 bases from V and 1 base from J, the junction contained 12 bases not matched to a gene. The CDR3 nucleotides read TGTGCCAGCAGTTCTTCTCCAGCGGGGACTGTGAACACCGGGGAGCTGTTTTTT. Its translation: CASSSSPAGTVNTGELFF.

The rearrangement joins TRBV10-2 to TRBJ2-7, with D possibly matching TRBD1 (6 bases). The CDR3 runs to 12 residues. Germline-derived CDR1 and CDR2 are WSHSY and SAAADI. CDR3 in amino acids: CASSLDSYEQFV. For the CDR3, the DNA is TGCGCCAGCAGCCTGGACAGTTACGAGCAGTTCGTC.

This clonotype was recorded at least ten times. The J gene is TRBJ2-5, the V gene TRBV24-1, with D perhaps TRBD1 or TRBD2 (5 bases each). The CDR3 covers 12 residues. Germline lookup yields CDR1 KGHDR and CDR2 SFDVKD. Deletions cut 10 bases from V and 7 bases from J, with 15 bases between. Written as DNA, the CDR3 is TGTGCCACAGCCGCGGCTGGGGGGACCCAGTACTTC. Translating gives CATAAAGGTQYF.

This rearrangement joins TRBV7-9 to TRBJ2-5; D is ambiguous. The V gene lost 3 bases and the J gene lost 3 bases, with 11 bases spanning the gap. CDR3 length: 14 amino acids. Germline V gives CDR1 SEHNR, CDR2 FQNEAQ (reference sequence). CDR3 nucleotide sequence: TGTGCCAGCAGCTTCCAAACACCCAAAGAGACCCAGTACTTC. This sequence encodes CASSFQTPKETQYF. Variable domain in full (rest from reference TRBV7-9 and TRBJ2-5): DTGVSQNPRHKITKRGQNVTFRCDPISEHNRLYWYRQTLGQGPEFLTYFQNEAQLEKSRLLSDRFSAERPKGSFSTLEIQRTEQGDSAMYLCASSFQTPKETQYFGPGTRLLVL.